This entry is about one T cell receptor beta chain. Its target is unknown. The V end lost 8 bases, the J end lost 7 bases, and 15 bases lay between the germline ends. Germline-derived CDR1 and CDR2 are GTSNPN and SVGIG (reference sequence). The CDR3 totals 12 residues. Primers for the PCR totalled 60 Vbeta and 13 Jbeta. The method was immunoSEQ multiplex PCR; TCRdb's version includes in-frame clones alone and lacks a portion of them. The sample has more than 120,000 clones; approximately 78% are singletons. This entry comes from a study of cytomegalovirus exposure and HLA in healthy donors. Overall study context: HLA-typed donors contributed 65 million to 95 million unique TCRs, which were held in an early data release. The study, taken as a whole, reports: There were reportedly fewer N-insertions in an Asian-associated ancestry cluster than the approximately 670-donor mean, in a later analysis. Links to common viral pathogens appeared, in a later analysis, for several of the most significant clusters.

This clonotype was obtained from a woman aged 40 to 55 in good health and CMV-seropositive. Sequenced: PBMCs. The chain couples TRBV30 to TRBJ2-1; TRBD2 might be the D (6 bases). The CDR3, as DNA: TGTGCCCTGGGGCTAGCGAGGAATGAGCAGTTCTTC. Translation gives CALGLARNEQFF.